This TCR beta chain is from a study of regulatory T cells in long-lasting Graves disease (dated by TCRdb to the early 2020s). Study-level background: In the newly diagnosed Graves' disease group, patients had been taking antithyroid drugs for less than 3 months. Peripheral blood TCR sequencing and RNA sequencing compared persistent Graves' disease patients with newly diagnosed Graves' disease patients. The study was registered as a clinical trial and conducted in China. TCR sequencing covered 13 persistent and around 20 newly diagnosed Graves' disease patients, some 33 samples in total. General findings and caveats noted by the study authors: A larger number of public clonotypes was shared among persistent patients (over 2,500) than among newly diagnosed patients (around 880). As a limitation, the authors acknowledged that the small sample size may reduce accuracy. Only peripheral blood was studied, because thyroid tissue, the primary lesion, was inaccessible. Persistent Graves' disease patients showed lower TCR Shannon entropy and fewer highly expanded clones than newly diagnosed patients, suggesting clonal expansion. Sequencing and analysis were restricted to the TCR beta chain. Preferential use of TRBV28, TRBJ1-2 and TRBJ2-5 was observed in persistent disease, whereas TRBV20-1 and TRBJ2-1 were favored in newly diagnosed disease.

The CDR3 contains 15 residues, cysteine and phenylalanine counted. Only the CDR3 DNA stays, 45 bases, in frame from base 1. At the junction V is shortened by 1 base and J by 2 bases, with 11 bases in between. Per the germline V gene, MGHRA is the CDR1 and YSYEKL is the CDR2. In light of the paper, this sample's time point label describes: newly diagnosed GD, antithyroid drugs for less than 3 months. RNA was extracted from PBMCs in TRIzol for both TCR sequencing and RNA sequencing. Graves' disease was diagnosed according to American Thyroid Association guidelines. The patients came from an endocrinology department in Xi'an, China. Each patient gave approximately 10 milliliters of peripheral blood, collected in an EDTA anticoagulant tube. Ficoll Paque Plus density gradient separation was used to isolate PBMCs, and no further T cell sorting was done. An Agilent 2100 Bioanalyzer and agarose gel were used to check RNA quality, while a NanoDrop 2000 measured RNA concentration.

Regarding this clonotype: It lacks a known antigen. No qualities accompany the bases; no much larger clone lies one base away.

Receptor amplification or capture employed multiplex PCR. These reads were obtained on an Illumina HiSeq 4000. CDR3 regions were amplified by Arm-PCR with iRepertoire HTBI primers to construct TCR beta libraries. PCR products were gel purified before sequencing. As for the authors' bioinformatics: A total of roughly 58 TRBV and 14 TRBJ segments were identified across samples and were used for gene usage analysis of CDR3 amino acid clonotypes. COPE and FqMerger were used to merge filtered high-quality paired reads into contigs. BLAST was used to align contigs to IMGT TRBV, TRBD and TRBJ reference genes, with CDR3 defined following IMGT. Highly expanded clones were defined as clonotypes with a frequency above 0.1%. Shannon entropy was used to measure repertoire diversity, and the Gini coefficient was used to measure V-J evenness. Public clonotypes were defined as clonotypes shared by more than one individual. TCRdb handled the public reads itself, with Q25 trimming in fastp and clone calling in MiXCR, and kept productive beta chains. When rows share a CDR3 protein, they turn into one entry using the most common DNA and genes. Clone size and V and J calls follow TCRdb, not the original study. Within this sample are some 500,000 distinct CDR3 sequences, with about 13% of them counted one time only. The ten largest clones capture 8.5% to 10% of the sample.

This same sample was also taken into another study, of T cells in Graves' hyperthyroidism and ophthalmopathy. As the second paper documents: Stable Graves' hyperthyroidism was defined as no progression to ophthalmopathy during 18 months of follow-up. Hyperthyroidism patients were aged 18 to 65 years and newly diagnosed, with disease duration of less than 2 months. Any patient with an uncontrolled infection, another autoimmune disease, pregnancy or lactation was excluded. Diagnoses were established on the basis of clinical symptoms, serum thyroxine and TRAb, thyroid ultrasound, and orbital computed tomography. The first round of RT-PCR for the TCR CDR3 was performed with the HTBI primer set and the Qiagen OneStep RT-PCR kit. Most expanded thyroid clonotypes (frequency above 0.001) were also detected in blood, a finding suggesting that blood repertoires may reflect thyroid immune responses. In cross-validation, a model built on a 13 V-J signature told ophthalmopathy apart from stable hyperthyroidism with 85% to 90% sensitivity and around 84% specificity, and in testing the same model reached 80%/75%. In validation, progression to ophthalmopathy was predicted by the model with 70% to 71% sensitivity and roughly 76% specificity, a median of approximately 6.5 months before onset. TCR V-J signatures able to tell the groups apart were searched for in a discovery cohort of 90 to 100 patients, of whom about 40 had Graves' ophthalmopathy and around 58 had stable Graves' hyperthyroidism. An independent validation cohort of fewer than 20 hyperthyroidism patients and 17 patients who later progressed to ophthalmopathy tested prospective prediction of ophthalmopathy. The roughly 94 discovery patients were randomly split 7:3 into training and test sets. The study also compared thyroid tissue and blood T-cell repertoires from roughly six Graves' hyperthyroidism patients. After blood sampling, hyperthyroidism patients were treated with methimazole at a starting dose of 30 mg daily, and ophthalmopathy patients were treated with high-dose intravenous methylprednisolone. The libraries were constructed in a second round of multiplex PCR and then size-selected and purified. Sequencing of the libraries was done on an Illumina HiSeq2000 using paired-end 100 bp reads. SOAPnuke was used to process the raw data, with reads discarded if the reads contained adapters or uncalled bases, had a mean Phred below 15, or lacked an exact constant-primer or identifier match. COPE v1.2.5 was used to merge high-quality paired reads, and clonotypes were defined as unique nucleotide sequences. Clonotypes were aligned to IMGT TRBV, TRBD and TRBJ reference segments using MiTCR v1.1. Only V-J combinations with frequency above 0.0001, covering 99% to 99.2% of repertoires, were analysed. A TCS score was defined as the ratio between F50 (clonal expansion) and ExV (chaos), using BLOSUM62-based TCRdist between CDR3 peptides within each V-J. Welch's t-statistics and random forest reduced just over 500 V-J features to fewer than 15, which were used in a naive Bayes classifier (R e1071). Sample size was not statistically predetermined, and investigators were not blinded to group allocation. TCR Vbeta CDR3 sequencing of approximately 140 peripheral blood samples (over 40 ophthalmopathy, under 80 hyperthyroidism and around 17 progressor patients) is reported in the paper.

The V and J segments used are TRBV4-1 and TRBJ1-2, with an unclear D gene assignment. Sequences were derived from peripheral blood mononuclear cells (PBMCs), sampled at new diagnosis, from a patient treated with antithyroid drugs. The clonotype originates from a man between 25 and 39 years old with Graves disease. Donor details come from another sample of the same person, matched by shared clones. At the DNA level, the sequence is TGCGCCAGCAGCCAAGTCCAATTAGGAAACTATGGCTACACCTTC. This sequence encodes CASSQVQLGNYGYTF.